What follows are 4 T cell receptor beta chains derived from one specimen sequenced in a study of blood T cell repertoires in COVID-19. This table comes from immunoSEQ multiplex PCR, and its TCRdb copy is limited to in-frame clones, with some not included. Here the sample spans roughly 60,000 clones, roughly 85% being singletons. The sequencing input was peripheral blood. These receptor sequences come from a human donor in a cohort sampled during active COVID-19.

This clone was picked up one time. The gene calls are TRBV11-3 and TRBJ2-1, with 8 positions matching TRBD2. J was trimmed by 0 bases and V by 5 bases; bases with no gene match: 3. CDR1 and CDR2 from the germline V gene are SGHNT and YENEEA. The CDR3 consists of 15 residues. The CDR3 protein is CASSREGGSYNEQFF. In DNA, the CDR3 is TGTGCCAGCAGCCGGGAGGGAGGCTCCTACAATGAGCAGTTCTTC.

This clone was picked up one time. The J gene is TRBJ1-3, the V gene TRBV9; D unclear. The CDR3 runs to 17 residues. In germline, CDR1 is SGDLS, CDR2 YYNGEE. Trimming took 0 bases from V and 3 from J, leaving 16 bases between them. CDR3 sequence (DNA): TGTGCCAGCAGCGTAGCGGAGGTCGGGCCAAGTGGAAACACCATATATTTT. This translates into CASSVAEVGPSGNTIYF.

The chain links TRBV5-4 to TRBJ2-7; 8 bases are a match to TRBD1. The CDR3 loop spans 15 amino acids. Germline CDR1 SGHNT, CDR2 YYREEE (reference sequence). V dropped 2 bases and J dropped 5; count of bases not matched to a gene: 9. The CDR3 here is CASSLGAGGFNEQYF. As DNA, the CDR3 is TGTGCCAGCAGCTTAGGGGCAGGGGGCTTCAACGAGCAGTACTTC.

This clone turned up a few times. The CDR3 sequence: CASSPPGRGNPPERHTEAFF. As DNA, the CDR3 is TGTGCCAGCTCACCACCGGGGCGGGGGAACCCCCCCGAAAGACACACTGAAGCTTTCTTT. This rearrangement joins TRBV18 to TRBJ1-1; a possible D gene is TRBD1 (5 bases). The CDR3 is made up of 20 amino acids. The V gene's germline CDR1 is KGHSH and CDR2 LQKENI. The V end lost 0 bases, the J end lost 3 bases, and 26 bases lay between the germline ends.